The 2 T cell receptor beta chains in this list originate from one sample, sequenced in a study of T cell repertoires in cytomegalovirus infection. Using its own MiXCR run on the reads, TCRdb lists one record per CDR3 protein. The data hold approximately 750,000 distinct CDR3 sequences, with roughly a third observed a single time. Sequenced: PBMCs. Receptors originate from a human donor in good health (CMV status not recorded). Some clones in this sample may be carry-over from other donors' samples.

A few counts support this clonotype. Its ends do not fully match the called genes, so a read error is possible. The chain is built from TRBV6-5 and TRBJ1-5; D is undetermined. From germline, CDR1 is MNHEY and CDR2 SVGAGI. This CDR3 is 13 amino acids long. The CDR3 sequence is CASSFDGDHPQHF. CDR3 bases: TGTGCCAGCAGTTTCGACGGTGATCACCCCCAGCATTTT.

This chain uses TRBV6-8 with TRBJ2-1; 10 positions agree with TRBD1. CDR1 and CDR2 from the germline V gene are MNHGY and SAAAGT. V lost 6 bases to trimming and J lost 9 bases; unmatched junction nucleotides: 11. The CDR3 has 15 amino acids. CDR3 DNA sequence: TGTGCCAGCAGCATCCGGGACAGGGGACAGGGTGAGCAGTTCTTC. This encodes CASSIRDRGQGEQFF.